The rows below give T cell receptor beta chains drawn from one sample of a study of OX40 agonist ivuxolimab in advanced cancers. The method was immunoSEQ multiplex PCR; TCRdb's version includes in-frame clones alone and lacks a portion of them. The repertoire holds tens of thousands of clones, with about 90% as singletons. The starting material was CD4+ or CD8+ T cells sorted from blood, obtained in a trial of the OX40 agonist ivuxolimab. These receptors originate from an adult with an advanced solid tumor such as melanoma, head and neck, liver or kidney cancer. The CDR3 runs from the conserved cysteine through the conserved F or W. The order of the fields is V gene, clone size, D gene, J gene, CDR3 DNA, CDR3 protein. A D gene is named only where the DNA matches it firmly. A clone size is listed for some rows: how often the clone was seen (once, few, many), or a class if it is expanded.

V: TRBV6-5; size: few; D: .; J: TRBJ1-6; DNA: TGTGCCAGCAGTTTCTCATTCGGACAGTTTAATTCACCCCTCCACTTT; CDR3: CASSFSFGQFNSPLHF
V: TRBV11-3; size: .; D: TRBD1; J: TRBJ1-1; DNA: TGTGCCAGCAGCCCGGGGACAGATAGAATGAACACTGAAGCTTTCTTT; CDR3: CASSPGTDRMNTEAFF
V: TRBV7-3; size: once; D: .; J: TRBJ1-1; DNA: TGTGCCAGCAGTCATCACACCGGGAGCTTT; CDR3: CASSHHTGSF
V: TRBV18; size: once; D: TRBD1; J: TRBJ2-7; DNA: TGTGCCAGCTCACCATCGGGACAGTCCTACGAGCAGTACTTC; CDR3: CASSPSGQSYEQYF
V: TRBV9; size: .; D: TRBD2; J: TRBJ2-5; DNA: TGTGCCAGCAGCCTAGGGGGGCTAGCGGGAGGGGAGACCCAGTACTTC; CDR3: CASSLGGLAGGETQYF
V: TRBV7-2; size: .; D: TRBD2; J: TRBJ2-7; DNA: TGTGCCAGCAGCATACATAGCGGGGGGAGTTACGAGCAGTACTTC; CDR3: CASSIHSGGSYEQYF
V: TRBV11-2; size: .; D: TRBD2; J: TRBJ2-2; DNA: TGTGCCAGCAGCTTAGCCGGGAGGGCCGGGGAGCTGTTTTTT; CDR3: CASSLAGRAGELFF
V: TRBV5-1; size: .; D: .; J: TRBJ1-1; DNA: TGCGCCAGCAGCCAATTGGGCCAGGGTGGGGCTTTCTTT; CDR3: CASSQLGQGGAFF
V: TRBV27; size: .; D: TRBD2; J: TRBJ2-5; DNA: TGTGCCAGCAAAGTAGCGGGGGGCCAACCCGGGACCCAGTACTTC; CDR3: CASKVAGGQPGTQYF
V: TRBV7-2; size: .; D: TRBD2; J: TRBJ2-7; DNA: TGTGCCAGCAGAGTTAGCGGGGGGGCCCGGGCTGAGCAGTACTTC; CDR3: CASRVSGGARAEQYF
V: TRBV30; size: .; D: TRBD1; J: TRBJ1-2; DNA: TGTGCCTGGAGCCCACTTTACAGGGGCGTGGGCGGCTACACCTTC; CDR3: CAWSPLYRGVGGYTF
V: TRBV27; size: .; D: .; J: TRBJ2-7; DNA: TGTGCCAGCACCTTTCGGAGGGGGGGCACCTACGAGCAGTACTTC; CDR3: CASTFRRGGTYEQYF
V: TRBV5-1; size: many; D: .; J: TRBJ2-1; DNA: TGCGCCAGCAGCTTGGATGGCAATACGGGGAATGAGCAGTTCTTC; CDR3: CASSLDGNTGNEQFF
V: TRBV27; size: .; D: .; J: TRBJ1-2; DNA: TGTGCCAGCAGTTTATCTGAGGGACCCTCAACGGGCTACACCTTC; CDR3: CASSLSEGPSTGYTF
V: TRBV7-3; size: .; D: .; J: TRBJ1-2; DNA: TGTGCCAGCAGCTTACCGGGACGGACTACCTATGGCTACACCTTC; CDR3: CASSLPGRTTYGYTF
V: TRBV28; size: .; D: .; J: TRBJ2-1; DNA: TGTGCCAGCAGCCGGAGCTACAATGAGCAGTTCTTC; CDR3: CASSRSYNEQFF
V: TRBV6-5; size: .; D: TRBD2; J: TRBJ2-7; DNA: TGTGCCAGCTGGGCGGGGGGGAGCTCCTACGAGCAGTACTTC; CDR3: CASWAGGSSYEQYF
V: TRBV4-2; size: .; D: .; J: TRBJ2-1; DNA: TGTGCCAGCAGCCAGGACACGGGGGGCGGGTTCCACAATGAGCAGTTCTTC; CDR3: CASSQDTGGGFHNEQFF
V: TRBV29-1; size: .; D: .; J: TRBJ1-4; DNA: TGCAGCGTGGACCTCCGGACGGGTCCTGTCGGGAAACTGTTTTTT; CDR3: CSVDLRTGPVGKLFF
V: TRBV30; size: .; D: .; J: TRBJ2-2; DNA: TGTGCCTGGTCCAGGGTGACCACCGGGGAGCTGTTTTTT; CDR3: CAWSRVTTGELFF
V: TRBV9; size: .; D: TRBD2; J: TRBJ2-3; DNA: TGTGCCAGCAGCCCCAGGGACCTAGCGGGGGGCACAGATACGCAGTATTTT; CDR3: CASSPRDLAGGTDTQYF
V: TRBV19; size: .; D: .; J: TRBJ2-3; DNA: TGTGCCAGTAGTACCGAGTCGGATACGCAGTATTTT; CDR3: CASSTESDTQYF
V: TRBV19; size: .; D: .; J: TRBJ1-3; DNA: TGTGCCAGTAGTATGATCGGCTCTGGAAACACCATATATTTT; CDR3: CASSMIGSGNTIYF
V: TRBV10-2; size: few; D: .; J: TRBJ2-1; DNA: TGCGCCAGCACCGGATACAATGAGCAGTTCTTC; CDR3: CASTGYNEQFF
V: TRBV5-1; size: .; D: TRBD1; J: TRBJ2-3; DNA: TGCGCCAGCAGCGAGACAGGGACGACAGATACGCAGTATTTT; CDR3: CASSETGTTDTQYF
V: TRBV7-9; size: .; D: .; J: TRBJ1-2; DNA: TGTGCCAGCAGCTTAGTGGGAGAGTCCTATGGCTACACCTTC; CDR3: CASSLVGESYGYTF
V: TRBV9; size: .; D: .; J: TRBJ2-1; DNA: TGTGCCAGCAGCCCCAGGGCATTAGGTGTCGATGAGCAGTTCTTC; CDR3: CASSPRALGVDEQFF
V: TRBV18; size: .; D: .; J: TRBJ2-2; DNA: TGTGCCAGCTCACCGTCGAACACCGGGGAGCTGTTTTTT; CDR3: CASSPSNTGELFF
V: TRBV18; size: .; D: .; J: TRBJ1-1; DNA: TGTGCCAGCTCCTCAGAGAGTGAAGCTTTCTTT; CDR3: CASSSESEAFF
V: TRBV4-2; size: .; D: .; J: TRBJ2-4; DNA: TGTGCCAGCAGCCAGGTTATAGCCAAAAACATTCAGTACTTC; CDR3: CASSQVIAKNIQYF
V: TRBV18; size: .; D: .; J: TRBJ1-2; DNA: TGTGCCAGCTCACAGGGACAATTATTAGGCTACACCTTC; CDR3: CASSQGQLLGYTF
V: TRBV6-1; size: .; D: TRBD2; J: TRBJ2-7; DNA: TGTGCCAGCAGGAGACTAGCGGGAACCTACGAGCAGTACTTC; CDR3: CASRRLAGTYEQYF
V: TRBV2; size: few; D: .; J: TRBJ2-1; DNA: TGTGCCAGCAGAGTTTCTGACAGATACAATGAGCAGTTCTTC; CDR3: CASRVSDRYNEQFF
V: TRBV5-1; size: once; D: TRBD1; J: TRBJ2-2; DNA: TGCGCCAGCAGCTTGTTGAGACAGGGGGATACCGGGGAGCTGTTTTTT; CDR3: CASSLLRQGDTGELFF
V: TRBV4-1; size: .; D: .; J: TRBJ2-3; DNA: TGCGCCAGCAGCCTCTCGTGGGCGGGGGCAACAGATACGCAGTATTTT; CDR3: CASSLSWAGATDTQYF
V: TRBV21-1; size: .; D: .; J: TRBJ1-1; DNA: TGTGCCAGCAGCAACGACAGAGCTCCTACGAACACTGAAGCTTTCTTT; CDR3: CASSNDRAPTNTEAFF
V: TRBV5-1; size: .; D: .; J: TRBJ1-2; DNA: TGCGCCAGCAGCTTGGATGGGGGGAACTATGGCTACACCTTC; CDR3: CASSLDGGNYGYTF
V: TRBV5-8; size: .; D: .; J: TRBJ1-5; DNA: TGTGCCAGCACCCAAGGGCGCAGCGGTCAGCCCCAGCATTTT; CDR3: CASTQGRSGQPQHF
V: TRBV30; size: .; D: .; J: TRBJ1-2; DNA: TGTGCCTGGAGTAGAGACGAGGCTGCTGGCTACACCTTC; CDR3: CAWSRDEAAGYTF
V: TRBV27; size: .; D: .; J: TRBJ1-2; DNA: TGTGCCAGCAGTTTAGAGTTGGGGACGGCCTACACCTTC; CDR3: CASSLELGTAYTF
V: TRBV7-3; size: .; D: TRBD1; J: TRBJ2-3; DNA: TGTGCCAGCAGCCTCGGACAGGGGGCGCGCGCAGATACGCAGTATTTT; CDR3: CASSLGQGARADTQYF
V: TRBV19; size: .; D: TRBD2; J: TRBJ2-4; DNA: TGTGCCAGTATGGGTAGCGGGGGGTTAGGGGCCAAAAACATTCAGTACTTC; CDR3: CASMGSGGLGAKNIQYF
V: TRBV7-9; size: once; D: TRBD2; J: TRBJ2-1; DNA: TGTGCCAGCAGCTTGGGGCTAGGGACTACGTACAATGAGCAGTTCTTC; CDR3: CASSLGLGTTYNEQFF
V: TRBV5-1; size: .; D: TRBD1; J: TRBJ1-4; DNA: TGCGCCAGCAGCTTGGTCCGCGGGCGGGACAGAAGTGAAAAACTGTTTTTT; CDR3: CASSLVRGRDRSEKLFF
V: TRBV14; size: .; D: .; J: TRBJ2-7; DNA: TGTGCCAGCAGCCAAGTAATTTGGCCTTACGAGCAGTACTTC; CDR3: CASSQVIWPYEQYF
V: TRBV6-6; size: few; D: .; J: TRBJ1-1; DNA: TGTGCCAGCAGTCTTATGGGGGCTAACACTGAAGCTTTCTTT; CDR3: CASSLMGANTEAFF
V: TRBV5-1; size: .; D: .; J: TRBJ2-2; DNA: TGCGCCAGCAGCTTGGTGCCAGGGGATAGCACCGGGGAGCTGTTTTTT; CDR3: CASSLVPGDSTGELFF
V: TRBV10-3; size: .; D: .; J: TRBJ1-5; DNA: TGTGCCATCAGTGAGTCTTCTGGCAATCAGCCCCAGCATTTT; CDR3: CAISESSGNQPQHF
V: TRBV27; size: .; D: .; J: TRBJ2-3; DNA: TGTGCCAGCAGTTTATGGGGGAGCAGCACAGATACGCAGTATTTT; CDR3: CASSLWGSSTDTQYF
V: TRBV7-9; size: .; D: TRBD2; J: TRBJ2-3; DNA: TGTGCCAGCAGCTTAACTAGCGGGAGTAGAGATACGCAGTATTTT; CDR3: CASSLTSGSRDTQYF
V: TRBV7-6; size: once; D: .; J: TRBJ2-6; DNA: TGTGCCAGCAGCCCGCAGGGGGGCTCTGGGGCCAACGTCCTGACTTTC; CDR3: CASSPQGGSGANVLTF
V: TRBV23-1; size: .; D: TRBD1; J: TRBJ2-1; DNA: TGCGCCAAGCAACCGGGACAGGGGATATCCTACAATGAGCAGTTCTTC; CDR3: CAKQPGQGISYNEQFF